This TCR beta chain originates from a study of metastatic and nonmetastatic thyroid tumors. Study-wide background: Across peripheral blood and tumor or nodule tissue samples taken from malignant and benign thyroid patients, the repertoires were compared with one another.

Using MiXCR, TCRdb re-called clones from the PCR reads. This table holds around 8,100 clones, roughly 24% found once. By frequency in the sample, this clone is medium-sized (0.01 to 0.1%). What it recognizes is unknown. This CDR3 spans 15 amino acids. Germline loops: CDR1 MDHEN, CDR2 SYDVKM. Trimming removed 3 bases from V and 1 base from J; junction bases left unmatched: 4. Each patient came to thyroid surgery without any prior treatment (of any kind). Notes on the study in general: Malignant thyroid tumors reportedly exceeded benign nodules significantly in TCR beta diversity, with the difference appearing in blood and tumor.

J is TRBJ2-3 and V is TRBV28; 7 nucleotides match TRBD2. What was sequenced was tumor tissue. This TCR derives from a female donor with papillary thyroid cancer or a benign thyroid nodule (not recorded which). Some clones in this sample may be carry-over from other donors' samples. CDR3 DNA: TGTGCCAGCAGTTTGAATGGGGGGGGCACAGATACGCAGTATTTT. This encodes CASSLNGGGTDTQYF.